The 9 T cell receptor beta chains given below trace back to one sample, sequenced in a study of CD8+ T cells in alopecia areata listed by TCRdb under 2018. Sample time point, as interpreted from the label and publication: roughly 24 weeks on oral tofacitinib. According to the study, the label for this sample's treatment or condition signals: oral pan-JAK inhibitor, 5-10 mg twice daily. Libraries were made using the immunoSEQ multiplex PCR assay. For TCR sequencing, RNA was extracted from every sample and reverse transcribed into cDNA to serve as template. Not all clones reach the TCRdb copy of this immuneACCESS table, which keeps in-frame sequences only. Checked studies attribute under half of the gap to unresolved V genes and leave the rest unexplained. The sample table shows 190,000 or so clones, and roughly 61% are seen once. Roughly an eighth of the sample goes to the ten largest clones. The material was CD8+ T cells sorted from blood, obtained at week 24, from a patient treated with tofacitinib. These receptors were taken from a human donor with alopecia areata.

The chain's CDR3 is CASADRGGNTEAFF. The CDR3 coding sequence is TGTGCCAGCGCCGACAGGGGCGGGAACACTGAAGCTTTCTTT. J is TRBJ1-1 and V is TRBV25-1; 8 bases fit TRBD1. The CDR3 has 14 amino acids. V shed 8 bases and J 1 base; nucleotides not matched to a gene: 6. CDR1 and CDR2 (germline): MGHDK, SYGVNS. Combining the CDR3 with reference TRBV25-1 and TRBJ1-1 gives the whole variable domain EADIYQTPRYLVIGTGKKITLECSQTMGHDKMYWYQQDPGMELHLIHYSYGVNSTEKGDLSSESTVSRIRTEHFPLTLESARPSHTSQYLCASADRGGNTEAFFGQGTRLTVV.

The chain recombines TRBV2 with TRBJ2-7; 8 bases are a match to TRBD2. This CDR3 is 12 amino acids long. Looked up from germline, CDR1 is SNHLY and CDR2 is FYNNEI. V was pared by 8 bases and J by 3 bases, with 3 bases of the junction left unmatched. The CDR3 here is CASRGGHYEQYF. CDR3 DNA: TGTGCCAGCCGGGGGGGCCACTACGAGCAGTACTTC. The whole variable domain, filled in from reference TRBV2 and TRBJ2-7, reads EPEVTQTPSHQVTQMGQEVILRCVPISNHLYFYWYRQILGQKVEFLVSFYNNEISEKSEIFDDQFSVERPDGSNFTLKIRSTKLEDSAMYFCASRGGHYEQYFGPGTRLTVT.

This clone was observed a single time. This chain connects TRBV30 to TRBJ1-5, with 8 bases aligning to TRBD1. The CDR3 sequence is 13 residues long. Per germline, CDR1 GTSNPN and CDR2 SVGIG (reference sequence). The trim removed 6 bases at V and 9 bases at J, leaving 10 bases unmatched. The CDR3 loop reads CACDTGGGWPQHF. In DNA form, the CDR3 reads TGTGCCTGTGATACAGGGGGTGGGTGGCCCCAGCATTTT.

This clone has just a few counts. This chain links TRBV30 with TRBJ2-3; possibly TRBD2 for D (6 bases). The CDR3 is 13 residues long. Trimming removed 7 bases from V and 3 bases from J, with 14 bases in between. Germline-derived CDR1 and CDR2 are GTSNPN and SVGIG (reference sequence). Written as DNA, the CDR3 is TGTGCCTTGGCCCGGGACTCAACAGATACGCAGTATTTT. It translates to CALARDSTDTQYF.

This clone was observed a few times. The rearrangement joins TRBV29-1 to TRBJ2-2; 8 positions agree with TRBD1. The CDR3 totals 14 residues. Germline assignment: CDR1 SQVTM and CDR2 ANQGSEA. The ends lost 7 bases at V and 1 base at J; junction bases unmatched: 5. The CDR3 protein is CSAAGTGNTGELFF. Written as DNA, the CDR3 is TGCAGCGCGGCCGGGACAGGGAACACCGGGGAGCTGTTTTTT.

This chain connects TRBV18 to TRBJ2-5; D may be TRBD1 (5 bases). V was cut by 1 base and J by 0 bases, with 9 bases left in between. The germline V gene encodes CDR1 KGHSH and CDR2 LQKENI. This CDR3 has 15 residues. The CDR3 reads CASSPRARDQETQYF. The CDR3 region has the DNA TGTGCCAGCTCACCACGGGCCAGGGACCAAGAGACCCAGTACTTC.

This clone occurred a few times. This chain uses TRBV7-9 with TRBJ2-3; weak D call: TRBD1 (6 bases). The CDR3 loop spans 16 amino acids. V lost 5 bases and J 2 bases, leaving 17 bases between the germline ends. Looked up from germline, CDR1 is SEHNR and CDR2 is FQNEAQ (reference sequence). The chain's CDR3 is CASSVGTTSNTDTQYF. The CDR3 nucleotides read TGTGCCAGCAGCGTCGGGACAACTAGTAACACAGATACGCAGTATTTT. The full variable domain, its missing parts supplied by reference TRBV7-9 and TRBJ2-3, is DTGVSQNPRHKITKRGQNVTFRCDPISEHNRLYWYRQTLGQGPEFLTYFQNEAQLEKSRLLSDRFSAERPKGSFSTLEIQRTEQGDSAMYLCASSVGTTSNTDTQYFGPGTRLTVL.

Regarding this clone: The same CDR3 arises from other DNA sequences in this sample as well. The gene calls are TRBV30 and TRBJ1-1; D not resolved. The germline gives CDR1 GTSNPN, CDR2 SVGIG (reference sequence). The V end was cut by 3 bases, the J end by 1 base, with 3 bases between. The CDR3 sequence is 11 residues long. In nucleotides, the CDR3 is TGTGCCTGGAGAGCGAACACTGAAGCTTTCTTT. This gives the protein CAWRANTEAFF.

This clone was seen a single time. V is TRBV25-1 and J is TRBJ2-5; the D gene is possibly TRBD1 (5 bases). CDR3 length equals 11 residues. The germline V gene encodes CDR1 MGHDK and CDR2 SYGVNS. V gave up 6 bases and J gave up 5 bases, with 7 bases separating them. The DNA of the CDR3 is TGTGCCAGCAGGGGGCTGGAGACCCAGTACTTC. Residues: CASRGLETQYF.